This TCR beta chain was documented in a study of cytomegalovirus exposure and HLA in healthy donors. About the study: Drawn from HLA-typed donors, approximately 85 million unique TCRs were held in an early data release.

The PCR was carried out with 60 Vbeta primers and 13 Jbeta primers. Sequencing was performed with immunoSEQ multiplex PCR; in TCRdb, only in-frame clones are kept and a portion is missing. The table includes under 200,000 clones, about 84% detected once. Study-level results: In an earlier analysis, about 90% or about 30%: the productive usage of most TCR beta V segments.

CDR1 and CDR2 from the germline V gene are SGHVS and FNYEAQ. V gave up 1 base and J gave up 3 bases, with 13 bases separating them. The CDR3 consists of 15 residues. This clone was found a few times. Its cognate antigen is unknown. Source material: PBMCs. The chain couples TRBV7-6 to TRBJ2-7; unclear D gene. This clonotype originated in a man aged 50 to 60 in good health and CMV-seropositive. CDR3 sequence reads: CASSLEPQVYYEQYF. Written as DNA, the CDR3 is TGTGCCAGCAGCTTAGAACCGCAGGTTTACTACGAGCAGTACTTC.